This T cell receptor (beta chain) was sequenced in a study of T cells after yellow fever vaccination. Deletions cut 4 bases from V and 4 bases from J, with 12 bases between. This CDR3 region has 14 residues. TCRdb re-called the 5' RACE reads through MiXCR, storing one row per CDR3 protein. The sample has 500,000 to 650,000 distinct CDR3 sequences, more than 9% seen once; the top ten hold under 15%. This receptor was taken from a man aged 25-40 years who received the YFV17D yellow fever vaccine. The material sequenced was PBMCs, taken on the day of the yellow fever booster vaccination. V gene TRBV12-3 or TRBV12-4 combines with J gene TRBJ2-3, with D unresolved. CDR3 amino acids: CASSWAIVADTQYF. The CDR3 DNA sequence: TGTGCCAGCAGTTGGGCCATCGTTGCAGATACGCAGTATTTT.